The clone carrying this T cell receptor beta chain ranks as medium-sized (0.01 to 0.1%). Its specificity is not known. This CDR3 has 13 amino acids. V gave up 7 bases and J gave up 7 bases, with 16 bases separating them. CDR1 MGHDK and CDR2 SYGVNS come from the germline V gene. This sample is part of a study of T cell responses to AZD1222 COVID-19 vaccine. General study points: Following two doses of AZD1222, Spike-specific TCR breadth and depth rose.

The method was immunoSEQ multiplex PCR; TCRdb's version includes in-frame clones alone and lacks a portion of them. The table lists tens of thousands of clones, under 95% of them singletons. Material: peripheral blood, obtained 28 days after the second AZD1222 dose. The receptor was derived from an adult who received the AZD1222 COVID-19 vaccine. J is TRBJ1-1 and V is TRBV25-1; possibly TRBD1 for D (6 bases). Written as DNA, the CDR3 is TGTGCCAGCAAAGTTGGGGGCGCAATTGAAGCTTTCTTT. Its protein is CASKVGGAIEAFF.